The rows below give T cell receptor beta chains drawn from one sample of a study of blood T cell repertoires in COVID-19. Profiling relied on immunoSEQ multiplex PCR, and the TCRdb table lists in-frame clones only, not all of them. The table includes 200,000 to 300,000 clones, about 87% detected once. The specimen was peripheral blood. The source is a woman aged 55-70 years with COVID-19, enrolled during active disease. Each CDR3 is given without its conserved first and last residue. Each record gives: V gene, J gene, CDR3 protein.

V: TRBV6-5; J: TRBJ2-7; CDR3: ASAPGGAKNEQY
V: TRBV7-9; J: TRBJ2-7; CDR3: ASSLLDRTPYEQY
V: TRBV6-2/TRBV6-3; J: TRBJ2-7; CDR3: ASSYSSGLAVLNEQY
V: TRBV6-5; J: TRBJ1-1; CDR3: AEGEKQDTEAF
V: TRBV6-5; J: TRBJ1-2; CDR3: ASKRTGVGYT
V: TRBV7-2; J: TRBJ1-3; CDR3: ASSLEPGQTGNTIY
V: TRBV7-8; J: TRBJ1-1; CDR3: ASSPRGMDGTEAF
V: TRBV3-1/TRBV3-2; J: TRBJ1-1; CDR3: ASSQEGGRRTEAF
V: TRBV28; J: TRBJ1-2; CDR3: ASSHRRTSSGYT
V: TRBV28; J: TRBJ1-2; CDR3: ASSGTAYGYT
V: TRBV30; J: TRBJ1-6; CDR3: AWSVKGGLGSPLH
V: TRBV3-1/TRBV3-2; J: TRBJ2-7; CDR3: ASSQGPSGSYEQY
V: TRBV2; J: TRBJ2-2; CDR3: ATRTSASNTGELF
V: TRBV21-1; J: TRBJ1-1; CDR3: ASSGRGSLNTEAF
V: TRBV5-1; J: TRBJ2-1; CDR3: ASSLGRTGYEQF
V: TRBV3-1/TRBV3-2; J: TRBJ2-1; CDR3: ASSSGQGALVNEQF
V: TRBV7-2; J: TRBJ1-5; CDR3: ASSLGGVNQPQH
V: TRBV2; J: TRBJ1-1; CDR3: ASGQWTEAF
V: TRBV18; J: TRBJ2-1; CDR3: ASSPPLGLAGHEQF
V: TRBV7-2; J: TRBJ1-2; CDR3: ASSPQASGYT
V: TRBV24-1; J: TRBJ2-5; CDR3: ATSDSDRGERETQY
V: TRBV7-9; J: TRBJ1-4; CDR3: ASSSTSTTGQLF
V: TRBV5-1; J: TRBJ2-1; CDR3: ASSLIAGGKVSYNEQF
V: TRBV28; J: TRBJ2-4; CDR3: ASSSPGAKNIQY
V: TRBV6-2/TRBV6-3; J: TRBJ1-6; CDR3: ASKYSQGSHNSPLH
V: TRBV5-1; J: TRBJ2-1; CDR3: ASSSQTGTSGRATEQF
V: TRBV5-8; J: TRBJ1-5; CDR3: ASRVTGGYQPQH
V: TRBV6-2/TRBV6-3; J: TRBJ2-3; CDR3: ASSYYTGTSTTDTQY
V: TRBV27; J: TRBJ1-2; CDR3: ASRKGQGAYYGYT
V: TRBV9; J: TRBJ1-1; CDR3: ASSGQQGMNTEAF
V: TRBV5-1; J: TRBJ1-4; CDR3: ASRDSATNEKLF
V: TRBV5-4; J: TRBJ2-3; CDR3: ASSFPTSGMVTQY
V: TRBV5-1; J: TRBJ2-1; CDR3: ASSLTSGGGVEQF
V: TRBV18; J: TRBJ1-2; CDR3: ASSPGVSYGYT
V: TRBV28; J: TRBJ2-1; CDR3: ASRIYNGREQF
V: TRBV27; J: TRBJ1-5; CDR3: ASRSGGADNQPQH
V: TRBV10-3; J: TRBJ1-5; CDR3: AIATGDQPQH
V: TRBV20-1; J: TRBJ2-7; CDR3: SAMASDEQY
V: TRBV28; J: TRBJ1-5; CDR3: ASSEYRGYQPQH
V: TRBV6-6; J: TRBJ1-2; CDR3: ASSHLAPGTGYGYT
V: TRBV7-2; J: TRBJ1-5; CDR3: ASSLGQGALFSNQPQH
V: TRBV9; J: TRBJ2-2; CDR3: ASSSSGNTGELF
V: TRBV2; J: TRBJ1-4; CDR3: ASHSGTVFNEKLF
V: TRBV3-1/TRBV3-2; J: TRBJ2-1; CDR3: ASRRDDEQF
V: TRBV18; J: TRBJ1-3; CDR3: ASFPTATSGNTIY
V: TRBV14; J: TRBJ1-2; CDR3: ASSQRQGSGYT
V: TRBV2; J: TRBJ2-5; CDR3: ASSERVAGTQY
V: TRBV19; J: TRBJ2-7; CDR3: ATSRTSGTREYYEQY
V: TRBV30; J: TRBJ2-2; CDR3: AWSRLAGGGGELF
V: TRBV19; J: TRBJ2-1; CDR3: ASSNVAGDPYNEQF
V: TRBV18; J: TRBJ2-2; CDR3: ASSPLNGQGGGELF
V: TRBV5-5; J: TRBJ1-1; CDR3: ASSFALEDAF
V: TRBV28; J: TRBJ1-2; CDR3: ASSRRQTNYGYT